A selection of T cell receptor beta chains follows, all from one sample in a study of shared clonotypes between healthy human individuals. Data came from immunoSEQ multiplex PCR; TCRdb stores just in-frame clones and leaves some out. The sample lists 2,100,000 or so clones, around 95% occurring once. Source material: naive CD4+ T cells sorted from blood. These receptors all come from a young man in good health. Both conserved end residues are part of each CDR3. Fields, in order: V gene, CDR3 length, J gene, clone size, D gene, CDR3 DNA, CDR3 protein. A D gene is named only where the DNA matches it firmly. The size entry is marked missing in some rows and otherwise reads once, few, many or a size class.

>TRBV30|12|TRBJ1-4|few|NA
TGTGCCTGGAGTGTACATGGGGAAAAACTGTTTTTT
CAWSVHGEKLFF
>TRBV7-7|10|TRBJ2-1|once|NA
TGTGCTAGCAGCAAACTTGGGCAGTTCTTC
CASSKLGQFF
>TRBV5-1|14|TRBJ2-2|once|TRBD2
TGCGCCAGCAGCCCTGGAGGGACTAGCGAGAAGCTGTTTTTT
CASSPGGTSEKLFF
>TRBV28|17|TRBJ2-1|NA|NA
TGTGCCAGCAGCCCCTCCCCGGGATCCGACTCCTACAATGAGCAGTTCTTC
CASSPSPGSDSYNEQFF
>TRBV10-3|13|TRBJ2-1|NA|NA
TGTGCCATCAGTGAGCCAGAGCGGATGGGCGGGTTCTTC
CAISEPERMGGFF
>TRBV30|14|TRBJ2-3|NA|NA
TGTGCCTGGAGTGTAGGGACTAGCACAGATACGCAGTATTTT
CAWSVGTSTDTQYF
>TRBV27|14|TRBJ2-2|NA|NA
TGTGCCAGCAGTTTGGGGGGCACGTCCGGGGAGCTGTTTTTT
CASSLGGTSGELFF
>TRBV10-3|13|TRBJ2-5|NA|TRBD2
TGTGCCATCGGCGGGACTAGCGTGGAGACCCAGTACTTC
CAIGGTSVETQYF
>TRBV5-1|17|TRBJ2-5|NA|TRBD1
TGCGCCAGCAGCCCCCCCCGGACAGGGGATTACCAAGAGACCCAGTACTTC
CASSPPRTGDYQETQYF
>TRBV7-2|16|TRBJ2-7|NA|TRBD2
TGTGCCAGCAGCTCCGAGGCCGGGGGGTATCCCTACGAGCAGTACTTC
CASSSEAGGYPYEQYF
>TRBV10-1|13|TRBJ2-3|once|TRBD1
TGCGCCAGCAGCGAGGGGGCCCGAAATACGCAGTATTTT
CASSEGARNTQYF
>TRBV2|17|TRBJ2-1|NA|TRBD2
TGTGCCAGCAGTAGGACTAGCGGGGCAAGCTCCTACAATGAGCAGTTCTTC
CASSRTSGASSYNEQFF
>TRBV6-1|17|TRBJ2-3|NA|NA
TGTGCCAGCAGTGATGGGCCCGCTGGACCGGGCACAGATACGCAGTATTTT
CASSDGPAGPGTDTQYF
>TRBV29-1|15|TRBJ1-5|once|TRBD1
TGCAGCGTAGTACCGACAGGGACAGGCAATCAGCCCCAGCATTTT
CSVVPTGTGNQPQHF
>TRBV5-1|15|TRBJ2-3|NA|NA
TGCGCCAGCAGGGGAACAGGGCCTCTCACAGATACGCAGTATTTT
CASRGTGPLTDTQYF
>TRBV4-1|16|TRBJ1-4|NA|TRBD1
TGCGCCAGCAGCCAAGAATTAGCGGGACAGGGTGGAAAACTGTTTTTT
CASSQELAGQGGKLFF
>TRBV5-1|14|TRBJ1-3|NA|NA
TGCGCCAGCAGCTTGGCAGTTTCTGGAAACACCATATATTTT
CASSLAVSGNTIYF
>TRBV18|14|TRBJ1-6|NA|NA
TGTGCCAGCTCACCTTTGACTGGGAATTCACCCCTCCACTTT
CASSPLTGNSPLHF
>TRBV14|16|TRBJ2-1|once|TRBD2
TGTGCCAGCAGCCAGGGCACTAGCGGGGGGGTCTATGAGCAGTTCTTC
CASSQGTSGGVYEQFF
>TRBV5-1|13|TRBJ1-5|NA|NA
TGCGCCAGCAGCTTGGCCCAGGGGCAGCCCCAGCATTTT
CASSLAQGQPQHF
>TRBV10-3|14|TRBJ1-1|NA|TRBD1
TGTGCCATCAGTGAGGGGACAGGGGGAACTGAAGCTTTCTTT
CAISEGTGGTEAFF
>TRBV6-1|13|TRBJ2-7|NA|NA
TGTGCCAGCAGTGAAGCGCAACGGACCGAGCAGTACTTC
CASSEAQRTEQYF
>TRBV27|15|TRBJ2-5|NA|TRBD1
TGTGCCAGCAGACGCCCGGGACAGGGGTTTGAGACCCAGTACTTC
CASRRPGQGFETQYF
>TRBV15|17|TRBJ2-3|NA|TRBD1
TGTGCCACCAGCAGAGATCCGGCAGGGGGAATTACAGATACGCAGTATTTT
CATSRDPAGGITDTQYF